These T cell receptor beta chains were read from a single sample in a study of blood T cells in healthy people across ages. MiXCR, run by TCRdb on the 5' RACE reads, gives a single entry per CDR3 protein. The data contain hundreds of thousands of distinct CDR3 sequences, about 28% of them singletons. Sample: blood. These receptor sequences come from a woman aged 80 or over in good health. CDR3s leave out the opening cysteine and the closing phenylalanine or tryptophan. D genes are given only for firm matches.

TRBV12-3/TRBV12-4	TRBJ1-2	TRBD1	ASTGQGYGYT
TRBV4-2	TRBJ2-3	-	ASSQERRFTDTQY
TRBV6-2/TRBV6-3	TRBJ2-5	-	ASSFDQETQY
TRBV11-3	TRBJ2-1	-	ACSWSGQGRAHNEQF
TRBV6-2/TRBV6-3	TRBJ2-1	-	ASSYGAPRDEQF
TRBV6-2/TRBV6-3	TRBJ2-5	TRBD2	ASSKAGLAEETQY
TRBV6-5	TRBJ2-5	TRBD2	ASSYSRPGGGARETQY
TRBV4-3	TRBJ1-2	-	ASSQEISMGYT
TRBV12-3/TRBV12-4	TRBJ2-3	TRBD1	ASSSRQGVSADAQY
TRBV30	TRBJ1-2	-	AWRYRAGYT
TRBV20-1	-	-	SASPRGTRGLGGEQY
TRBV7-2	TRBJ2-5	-	ASSLATARQETQY
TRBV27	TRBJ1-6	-	ASSLDPPGSPLH
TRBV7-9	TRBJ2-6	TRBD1	ASKKTGSVGANVLT
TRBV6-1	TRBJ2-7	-	ASSEGGVEQY
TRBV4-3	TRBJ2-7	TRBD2	ASSQELAGDRHEQY
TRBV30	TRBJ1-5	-	AWSTGPQPQH
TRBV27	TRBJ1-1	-	ASSPRLKTEAF
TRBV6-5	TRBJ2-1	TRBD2	ASSYYPKREIVDEQF
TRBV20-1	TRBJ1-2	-	SANRDPQGTYGYT
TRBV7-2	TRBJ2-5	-	ASSLAHRVPSQETQY
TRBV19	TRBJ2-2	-	ASTILSGGRGNTGELF
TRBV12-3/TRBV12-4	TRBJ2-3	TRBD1	ASSLKRQGANTDTQY
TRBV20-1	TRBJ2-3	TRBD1	SADHRGVSTDTQY
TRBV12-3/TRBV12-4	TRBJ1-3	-	ASSLVQGGSGNTIY
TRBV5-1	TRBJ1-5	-	ASSFGTGGNQPQH
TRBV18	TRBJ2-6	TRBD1	ASSPPGQLLSGANVLT
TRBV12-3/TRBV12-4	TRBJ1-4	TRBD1	ASSLSGGREKLF
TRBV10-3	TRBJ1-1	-	AISKDLNTEAF
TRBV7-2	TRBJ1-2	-	ASSLGSPWAGANYGYT